This paragraph covers one TCR beta chain sequence. The data were taken from a study of CD8 T cells in Susac syndrome. The sequenced target, TCR beta, came from blood CD8+ and CD4+ T cells. The multiple sclerosis controls consisted of treatment-naive patients with relapsing-remitting disease, either stable or active. In contrast to the negatively isolated CD8+ and CD4+ T cells, TEMRA cells were FACS-enriched. Germline V gene data show CDR1 as GTSNPN and CDR2 as SVGIG (reference sequence). The V end was cut by 4 bases, the J end by 1 base, with 10 bases between. The CDR3 has 13 amino acids. RNA in amounts of roughly 0.5 to 1 ug was reverse transcribed with random hexamers. Across 54 Vbeta and 13 Jbeta, immunoSEQ multiplex PCR amplified TCR beta CDR3. TCRdb analysed the immunoSEQ multiplex PCR reads with MiXCR anew, one entry per CDR3 protein. The profile covers a few hundred thousand distinct CDR3 sequences, with just over 90% appearing a single time and 0.055% to 0.075% taken by the ten largest.

Sample: CD4+ T cells from PBMCs. The V gene is TRBV30, the J gene TRBJ1-1; a weak D match, TRBD1 (5 bases). This TCR was recovered from a human donor with multiple sclerosis. CDR3 region: CAWKMTANTEAFF. As DNA, the CDR3 is TGTGCCTGGAAGATGACAGCGAACACTGAAGCTTTCTTT.